The 16 T cell receptor beta chains listed next were all sequenced from one sample in a study of cytomegalovirus exposure and HLA in healthy donors. Both 60 Vbeta primers and 13 Jbeta primers went into the PCR. The protocol was immunoSEQ multiplex PCR, while the TCRdb copy is restricted to in-frame clones and leaves out a portion. The table includes approximately 150,000 clones, roughly 70% detected once. Sequencing was done on a sample of PBMCs. Source of these receptors: a male donor in good health and CMV-seronegative.

A few counts support this clone. The chain uses TRBV7-9 and TRBJ2-7; TRBD1 aligns across 9 bases. Germline CDR1 and CDR2: SEHNR and FQNEAQ (reference sequence). V lost 5 bases to trimming and J lost 2 bases; unmatched junction nucleotides: 10. This CDR3 spans 16 amino acids. The CDR3: CASSTYRGTGTYEQYF. In nucleotides, the CDR3 is TGTGCCAGCAGCACCTATAGGGGGACAGGGACCTACGAGCAGTACTTC.

The V gene is TRBV19, the J gene TRBJ1-4; 8 positions match TRBD1. Germline-derived CDR1 and CDR2 are LNHDA and SQIVND (reference sequence). The CDR3 consists of 16 residues. V was clipped by 6 bases and J by 0 bases; unmatched bases: 6. Here the CDR3 reads CASSDRGGATNEKLFF. The CDR3 DNA follows: TGTGCCAGTAGCGACAGGGGTGGAGCAACTAATGAAAAACTGTTTTTT. The variable domain in full, completed from reference TRBV19 and TRBJ1-4, reads DGGITQSPKYLFRKEGQNVTLSCEQNLNHDAMYWYRQDPGQGLRLIYYSQIVNDFQKGDIAEGYSVSREKKESFPLTVTSAQKNPTAFYLCASSDRGGATNEKLFFGSGTQLSVL.

The rearrangement uses TRBV30 and TRBJ1-4; 10 nucleotides line up with TRBD1. The CDR3 runs 14 residues. V dropped 1 base and J dropped 6; count of bases not matched to a gene: 2. CDR1 and CDR2 from the germline V gene are GTSNPN and SVGIG (reference sequence). CDR3 DNA: TGTGCCTGGAGTGCGGGGACAGGGGATGAAAAACTGTTTTTT. This sequence encodes CAWSAGTGDEKLFF.

The rearrangement links TRBV5-5 to TRBJ1-1; D is perhaps TRBD1 (5 bases). The CDR3 contains 14 residues. Germline V gene lookup returns CDR1 SGHKS and CDR2 YYEKEE (reference sequence). V was shortened by 4 bases and J by 1 base, with 11 bases between the two germline ends. CDR3 protein: CASSPGLQNTEAFF. The CDR3, as DNA: TGTGCCAGCAGCCCGGGACTCCAGAACACTGAAGCTTTCTTT.

The chain uses TRBV7-2 and TRBJ1-1, with D perhaps matching TRBD1 (6 bases). The CDR3 sequence is 17 residues long. Trimming shortened V by 4 bases and J by 5 bases, and 23 bases separated the two germline ends. Germline CDR1 is SGHTA and CDR2 is FQGNSA. The CDR3 region is CASSSKRWGPARTEAFF. The CDR3 DNA follows: TGTGCCAGCAGCTCGAAGCGCTGGGGGCCTGCGAGGACTGAAGCTTTCTTT.

This chain uses TRBV28 with TRBJ2-5; 8 bases match TRBD2. The better agreement between TRBJ2-7 and the DNA end casts doubt on the J call. The CDR3 runs 16 residues. Germline CDR1 and CDR2: MDHEN and SYDVKM. The CDR3, as DNA: TGTGCCAGCAGTTACCCCCTGGCGGCGGGAGGTCACGAGCAGTACTTC. It translates to CASSYPLAAGGHEQYF.

The chain carries TRBV29-1 and TRBJ2-1, with 7 bases that match TRBD1. The germline CDR1 and CDR2 sequences are SQVTM and ANQGSEA. This CDR3 contains 11 residues. DNA for the CDR3: TGCGGCCATCACAGGGGACATGAGCAGTTCTTC. This translates into CGHHRGHEQFF.

CDR3 nucleotides: TGTGCCAGCAGCTTCTTCCCGGGCCCCTTCAGGGACACCATATATTTT. It translates to CASSFFPGPFRDTIYF. This chain uses TRBV5-4 with TRBJ1-3, with TRBD1 as a possible D gene (5 bases). CDR1 is SGHNT and CDR2 is YYREEE in the germline V gene (reference sequence). CDR3 length: 16 amino acids. Trimming removed 2 bases from V and 8 bases from J, with 20 bases in between.

The chain employs TRBV5-4 and TRBJ1-1, with 8 bases aligning to TRBD1. With V trimmed by 5 bases and J by 3 bases, 6 bases remained unmatched. The V gene's germline CDR1 is SGHNT and CDR2 YYREEE (reference sequence). The CDR3 has 14 residues. In DNA form, the CDR3 reads TGTGCCAGCAGTGGACAGGGCTGGGACACTGAAGCTTTCTTT. Amino acids: CASSGQGWDTEAFF.

This sequence joins TRBV18 and TRBJ1-2; 10 bases match TRBD1. CDR3 size: 14 residues. The V gene's germline CDR1 is KGHSH and CDR2 LQKENI. The ends lost 2 bases at V and 6 bases at J; junction bases unmatched: 3. CDR3 loop: CASSPGTGVNGYTF. The CDR3 region has the DNA TGTGCCAGCTCACCAGGGACAGGGGTTAATGGCTACACCTTC.

This rearrangement joins TRBV19 to TRBJ1-4; D gene uncertain. This CDR3 region has 13 residues. CDR1 is LNHDA, CDR2 SQIVND, per germline (reference sequence). The V and J ends lost 6 bases and 8 bases respectively, with 13 bases between them. CDR3: CASRFAGEEKLFF. The CDR3 bases are TGTGCCAGTAGGTTCGCCGGGGAGGAAAAACTGTTTTTT.

The rearrangement joins TRBV5-1 to TRBJ1-1; 7 bases line up with TRBD1. The CDR3 has 14 residues. Trimming cost V 4 bases and J 6 bases; bases outside gene matches: 9. Germline loops: CDR1 SGHRS, CDR2 YFSETQ. CDR3 coding DNA: TGCGCCAGCAGCACCCGACAGGGCCACTCTGAAGCTTTCTTT. Its translation: CASSTRQGHSEAFF. The whole variable domain, remainder taken from reference TRBV5-1 and TRBJ1-1, is KAGVTQTPRYLIKTRGQQVTLSCSPISGHRSVSWYQQTPGQGLQFLFEYFSETQRNKGNFPGRFSGRQFSNSRSEMNVSTLELGDSALYLCASSTRQGHSEAFFGQGTRLTVV.

This clone is a singleton in its sample. V gene TRBV27 combines with J gene TRBJ1-6; no clear D gene. Trimming took off 2 bases at V and 10 bases at J, with 15 bases between the two ends. Germline values: CDR1 MNHEY, CDR2 SMNVEV (reference sequence). The length of the CDR3 is 15 residues. CDR3 DNA sequence: TGTGCCAGCAGTTTAGCTATGGGCCTCGGCTCACCCCTCCACTTT. Translation: CASSLAMGLGSPLHF.

This chain connects TRBV5-5 to TRBJ2-7, with 11 bases fitting TRBD2. The CDR3 covers 16 residues. Germline values: CDR1 SGHKS, CDR2 YYEKEE (reference sequence). V was clipped by 4 bases and J by 6 bases; unmatched bases: 12. CDR3 in DNA: TGTGCCAGCAGCCTTACGACTAGCGGGATTCTGGGCGAGCAGTACTTC. It encodes CASSLTTSGILGEQYF.

V and J are TRBV7-2 and TRBJ2-4, with 8 bases that match TRBD2. The CDR3 sequence is 14 residues long. V lost 5 bases, J lost 10 bases, and 10 bases stayed unmatched. Germline V gene lookup returns CDR1 SGHTA and CDR2 FQGNSA. CDR3 in DNA: TGTGCCAGCAGCGCGGGGCGCGGGACTAGTATTCAGTACTTC. Amino acid sequence: CASSAGRGTSIQYF.

The chain links TRBV19 to TRBJ1-5; D may be TRBD1 (6 bases). Germline CDR1 and CDR2: LNHDA and SQIVND (reference sequence). The germline V and J ends were trimmed by 9 bases and 2 bases, with 20 bases remaining between them. CDR3 length: 16 residues. The DNA of the CDR3 is TGTGCCAGAGCGGGGGCGGGGGTTTACGGCAATCAGCCCCAGCATTTT. Its translation: CARAGAGVYGNQPQHF.